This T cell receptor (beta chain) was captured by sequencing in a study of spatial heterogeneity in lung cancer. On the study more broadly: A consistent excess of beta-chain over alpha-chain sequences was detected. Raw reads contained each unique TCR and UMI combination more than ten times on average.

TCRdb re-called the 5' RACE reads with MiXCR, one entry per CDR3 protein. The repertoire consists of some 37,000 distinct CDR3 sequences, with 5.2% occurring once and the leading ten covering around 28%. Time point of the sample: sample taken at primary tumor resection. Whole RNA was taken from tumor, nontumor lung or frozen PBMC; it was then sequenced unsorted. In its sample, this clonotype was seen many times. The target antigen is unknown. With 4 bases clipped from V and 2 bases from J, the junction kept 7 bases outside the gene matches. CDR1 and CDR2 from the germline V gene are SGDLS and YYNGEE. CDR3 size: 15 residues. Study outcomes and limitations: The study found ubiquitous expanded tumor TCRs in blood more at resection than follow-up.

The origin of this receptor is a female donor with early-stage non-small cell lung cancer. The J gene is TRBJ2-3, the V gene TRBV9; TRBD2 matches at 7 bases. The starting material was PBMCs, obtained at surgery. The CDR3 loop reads CASSSRGTITDTQYF. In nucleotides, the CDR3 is TGTGCCAGCAGCTCTCGAGGGACTATCACAGATACGCAGTATTTT.